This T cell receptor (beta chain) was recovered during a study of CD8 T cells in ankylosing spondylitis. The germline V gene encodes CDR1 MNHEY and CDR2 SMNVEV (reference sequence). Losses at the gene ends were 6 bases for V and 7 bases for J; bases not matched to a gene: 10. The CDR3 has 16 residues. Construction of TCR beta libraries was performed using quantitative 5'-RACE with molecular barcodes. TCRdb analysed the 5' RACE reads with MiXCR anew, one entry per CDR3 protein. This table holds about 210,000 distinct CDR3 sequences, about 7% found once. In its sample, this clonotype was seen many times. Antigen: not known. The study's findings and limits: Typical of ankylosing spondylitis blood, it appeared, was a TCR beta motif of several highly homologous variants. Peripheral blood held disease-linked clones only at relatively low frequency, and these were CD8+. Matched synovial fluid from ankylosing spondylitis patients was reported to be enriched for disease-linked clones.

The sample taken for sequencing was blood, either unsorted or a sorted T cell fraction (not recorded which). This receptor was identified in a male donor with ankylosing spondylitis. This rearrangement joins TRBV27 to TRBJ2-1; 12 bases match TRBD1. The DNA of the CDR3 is TGTGCCAGCAGAAATACCGGGACAGGGGGCTGGAATGAGCAGTTCTTC. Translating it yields CASRNTGTGGWNEQFF.